This T cell receptor beta chain comes out of a study of T cell responses to AZD1222 COVID-19 vaccine. Assay: immunoSEQ multiplex PCR; the TCRdb copy retains only in-frame clones and omits some. Among 150,000 to 180,000 clones listed, around 90% were seen once. Note on this clone: Its antigen is currently unknown.

General study results and limits: Along spike, vaccine-associated CD4 TCRs were found throughout, with dominance at 160-218 and 743-854. In the spike-specific TCR repertoire, nearly half reportedly target unmutated variant regions. Spike-specific TCR breadth and depth rose after two AZD1222 doses.

Sequencing was performed on peripheral blood, taken on day 0 of AZD1222 vaccination. This sequence originates from an adult in good health.

The CDR3, as DNA: TGTGCCAGCAGTGAACTACAGGCCTACGAGCAGTACTTC. Residues: CASSELQAYEQYF. The chain carries TRBV2 and TRBJ2-7, with D perhaps matching TRBD1 (5 bases). Germline CDR1 is SNHLY and CDR2 is FYNNEI. Trimming removed 2 bases from V and 2 bases from J, with 7 bases in between. The CDR3 consists of 13 residues.